These 10 T cell receptor beta chains originate from one sample sequenced in a study of T cell repertoires in cytomegalovirus infection. Using its own MiXCR run on the reads, TCRdb lists one record per CDR3 protein. The data show around 530,000 distinct CDR3 sequences, about 30% seen once. The source material was PBMCs. Receptors originate from a human donor in good health (CMV status not recorded). Some clones in this sample may be carry-over from other donors' samples.

V is TRBV7-2 and J is TRBJ2-7; 11 bases align to TRBD2. The germline CDR1 and CDR2 sequences are SGHTA and FQGNSA. The CDR3 extends over 18 amino acids. The ends lost 5 bases at V and 2 bases at J; junction bases unmatched: 14. CDR3 bases: TGTGCCAGCAGCCCAAGGGCTAGCGGGAGGTTACCTCCCTACGAGCAGTACGTC. As protein: CASSPRASGRLPPYEQYV.

This clonotype was detected only a few times. This chain links TRBV7-3 with TRBJ1-1, with D possibly being TRBD1 (5 bases). The CDR3 contains 19 residues. Germline V gene data show CDR1 as SGHTA and CDR2 as FQGTGA. The V gene lost 2 bases and the J gene lost 0 bases, with 22 bases spanning the gap. The CDR3 bases are TGTGCCAGCAGCTTACTCCTCAGGGTCTCCAGCCGGATGAACACTGAAGCTTTCTTT. Protein product: CASSLLLRVSSRMNTEAFF.

This clonotype was seen a handful of times. The rearrangement uses TRBV28 and TRBJ2-4; D possibly corresponds to TRBD1 (5 bases). CDR1 and CDR2 from the germline V gene are MDHEN and SYDVKM. Trimming shortened V by 6 bases and J by 6 bases, and 15 bases separated the two germline ends. The CDR3 is 14 residues long. In nucleotides, the CDR3 is TGTGCCAGCAGAAGTCAGGGCGATGGAAACATTCAGTACTTC. Residues: CASRSQGDGNIQYF.

This clonotype was observed at least ten times. The rearrangement links TRBV7-9 to TRBJ2-5; 7 bases line up with TRBD2. Per germline, CDR1 SEHNR and CDR2 FQNEAQ (reference sequence). This CDR3 has 14 amino acids. V shed 4 bases and J 1 base; nucleotides not matched to a gene: 3. CDR3 residues: CASSSTGGQETQYF. In DNA form, the CDR3 reads TGTGCCAGCAGCTCCACGGGGGGCCAAGAGACCCAGTACTTC.

This clonotype was recorded many times. The V call is TRBV7-2, the J call TRBJ1-1; 7 nucleotides match TRBD1. The CDR3 has 14 amino acids. After removal of 5 bases from V and 1 base from J, the junction contained 4 bases not matched to a gene. From germline, CDR1 is SGHTA and CDR2 FQGNSA. The CDR3 sequence: CASSLRQGNTEAFF. CDR3 DNA: TGTGCCAGCAGCCTACGACAGGGGAACACTGAAGCTTTCTTT.

This clonotype came up many times. The V call is TRBV10-3, the J call TRBJ2-7, with D perhaps given as TRBD1 or TRBD2 (6 bases each). The CDR3 runs 13 residues. Germline V gene lookup returns CDR1 ENHRY and CDR2 SYGVKD. The V end was cut by 4 bases, the J end by 3 bases, with 10 bases between. The CDR3 loop reads CAISGGGGYEQYF. CDR3 nucleotide sequence: TGTGCCATCAGTGGAGGGGGAGGCTACGAGCAGTACTTC.

This clonotype was recorded a few times. CDR3 in amino acids: CASSLVRDGYEQYF. The CDR3 region has the DNA TGTGCCAGCAGCTTAGTGCGGGACGGCTACGAGCAGTACTTC. V gene TRBV7-2 combines with J gene TRBJ2-7; a possible D gene is TRBD2 (6 bases). From germline, CDR1 is SGHTA and CDR2 FQGNSA. Trimming removed 1 base at V and 3 bases at J, with 10 bases between. The length of the CDR3 is 14 residues.

This clonotype was seen only a few times. The chain recombines TRBV28 with TRBJ2-1; tentatively, D is TRBD2 (6 bases). This CDR3 is built from 15 residues. The V gene's germline CDR1 is MDHEN and CDR2 SYDVKM. V was trimmed by 2 bases and J by 6 bases, leaving 14 bases between them. The CDR3 here is CASSLVAGLGNEQFF. CDR3 sequence (DNA): TGTGCCAGCAGTTTAGTGGCGGGACTCGGCAATGAGCAGTTCTTC.

This clonotype was recorded a few times. V is TRBV12-3 or TRBV12-4 and J is TRBJ2-2; 7 bases are shared with TRBD1. This CDR3 region has 14 residues. After removal of 5 bases from V and 2 bases from J, the junction contained 2 bases not matched to a gene. The CDR3 coding sequence is TGTGCCAGCAGTGGGACAGTAAACACCGGGGAGCTGTTTTTT. Translating gives CASSGTVNTGELFF.

This clonotype has at least ten counts. This chain joins TRBV27 and TRBJ2-5, with 11 bases fitting TRBD1. The germline CDR1 and CDR2 sequences are MNHEY and SMNVEV (reference sequence). The CDR3 loop spans 16 amino acids. Germline trimming cut 6 bases from V and 4 bases from J; bases unmatched to any gene: 10. The CDR3 sequence: CASSPRGDRGRETQYF. CDR3 coding DNA: TGTGCCAGCAGCCCCAGAGGGGACAGGGGGAGAGAGACCCAGTACTTC.